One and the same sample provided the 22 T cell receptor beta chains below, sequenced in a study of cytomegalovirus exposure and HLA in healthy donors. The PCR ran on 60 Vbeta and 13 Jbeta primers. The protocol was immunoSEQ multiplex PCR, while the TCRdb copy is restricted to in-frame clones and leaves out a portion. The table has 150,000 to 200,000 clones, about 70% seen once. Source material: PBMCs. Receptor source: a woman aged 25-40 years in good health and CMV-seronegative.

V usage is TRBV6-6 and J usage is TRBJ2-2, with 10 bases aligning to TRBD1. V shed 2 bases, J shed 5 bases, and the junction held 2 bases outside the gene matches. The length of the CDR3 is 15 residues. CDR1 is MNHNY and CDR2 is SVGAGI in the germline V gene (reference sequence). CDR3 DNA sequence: TGTGCCAGCAGTTACGACAGGGGGCCTACCGGGGAGCTGTTTTTT. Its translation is CASSYDRGPTGELFF.

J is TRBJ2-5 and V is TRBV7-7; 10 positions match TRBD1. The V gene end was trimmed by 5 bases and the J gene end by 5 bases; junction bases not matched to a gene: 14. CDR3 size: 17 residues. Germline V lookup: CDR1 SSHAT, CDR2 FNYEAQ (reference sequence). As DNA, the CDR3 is TGTGCCAGCAGCCCCGCCAGCGGGACAGGGGAGTGGGAGACCCAGTACTTC. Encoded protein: CASSPASGTGEWETQYF.

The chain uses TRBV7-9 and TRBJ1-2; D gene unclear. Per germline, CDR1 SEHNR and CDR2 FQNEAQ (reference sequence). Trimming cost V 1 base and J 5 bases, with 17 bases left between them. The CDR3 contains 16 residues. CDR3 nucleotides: TGTGCCAGCAGCTTAGTACTGGGCAGTGGGAGTTATGGCTACACCTTC. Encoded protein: CASSLVLGSGSYGYTF.

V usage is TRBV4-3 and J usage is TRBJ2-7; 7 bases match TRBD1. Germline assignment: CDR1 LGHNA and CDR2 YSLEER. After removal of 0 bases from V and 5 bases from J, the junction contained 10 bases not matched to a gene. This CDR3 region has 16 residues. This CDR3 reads CASSQDPAGGLNEQYF. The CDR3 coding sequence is TGCGCCAGCAGCCAAGATCCCGCAGGGGGTCTCAACGAGCAGTACTTC.

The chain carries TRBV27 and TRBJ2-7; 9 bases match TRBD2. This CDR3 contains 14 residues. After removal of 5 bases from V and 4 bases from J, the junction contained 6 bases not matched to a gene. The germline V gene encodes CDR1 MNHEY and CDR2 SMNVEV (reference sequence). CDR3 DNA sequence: TGTGCCAGCAGTAGGCGGGAGGGCCTGTACGAGCAGTACTTC. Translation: CASSRREGLYEQYF.

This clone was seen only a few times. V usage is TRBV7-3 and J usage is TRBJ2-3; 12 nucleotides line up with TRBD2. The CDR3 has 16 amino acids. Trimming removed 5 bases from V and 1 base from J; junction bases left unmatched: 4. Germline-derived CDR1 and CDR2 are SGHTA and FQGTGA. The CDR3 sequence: CASSQGLAGGTDTQYF. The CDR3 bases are TGTGCCAGCAGCCAGGGACTAGCGGGCGGCACAGATACGCAGTATTTT.

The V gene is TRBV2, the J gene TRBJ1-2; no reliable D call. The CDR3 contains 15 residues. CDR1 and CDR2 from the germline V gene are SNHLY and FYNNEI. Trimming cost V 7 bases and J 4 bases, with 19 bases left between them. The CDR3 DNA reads TGTGCCAGCAATACTAAGACCGGGATAGGCTATGGCTACACCTTC. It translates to CASNTKTGIGYGYTF.

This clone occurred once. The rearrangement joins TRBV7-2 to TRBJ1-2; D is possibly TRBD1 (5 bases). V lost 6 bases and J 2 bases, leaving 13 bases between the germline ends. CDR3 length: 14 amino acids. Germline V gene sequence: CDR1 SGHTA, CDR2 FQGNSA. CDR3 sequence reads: CASSLRTRNYGYTF. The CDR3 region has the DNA TGTGCCAGCAGTCTTCGGACACGGAACTATGGCTACACCTTC.

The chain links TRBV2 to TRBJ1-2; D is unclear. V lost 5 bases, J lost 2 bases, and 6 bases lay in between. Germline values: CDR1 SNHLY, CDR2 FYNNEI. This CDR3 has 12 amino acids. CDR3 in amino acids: CASSPGNYGYTF. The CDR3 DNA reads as TGTGCCAGCAGTCCGGGAAACTATGGCTACACCTTC.

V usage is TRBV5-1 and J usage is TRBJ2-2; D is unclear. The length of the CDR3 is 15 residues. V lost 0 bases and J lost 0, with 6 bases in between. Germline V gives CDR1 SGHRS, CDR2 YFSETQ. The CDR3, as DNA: TGCGCCAGCAGCTTGGGAAGCGCGAACACCGGGGAGCTGTTTTTT. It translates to CASSLGSANTGELFF.

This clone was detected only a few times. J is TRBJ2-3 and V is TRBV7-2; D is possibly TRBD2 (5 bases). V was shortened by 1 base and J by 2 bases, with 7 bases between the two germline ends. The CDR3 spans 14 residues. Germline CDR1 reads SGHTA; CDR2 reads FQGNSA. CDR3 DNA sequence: TGTGCCAGCAGCTTAGTTAGCGTCACAGATACGCAGTATTTT. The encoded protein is CASSLVSVTDTQYF.

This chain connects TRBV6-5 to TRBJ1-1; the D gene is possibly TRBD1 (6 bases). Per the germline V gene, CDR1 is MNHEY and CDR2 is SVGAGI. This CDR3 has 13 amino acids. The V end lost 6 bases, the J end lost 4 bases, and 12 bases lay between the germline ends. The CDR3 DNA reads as TGTGCCAGCAGCCGCAACAGGGCCACTGAAGCTTTCTTT. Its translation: CASSRNRATEAFF.

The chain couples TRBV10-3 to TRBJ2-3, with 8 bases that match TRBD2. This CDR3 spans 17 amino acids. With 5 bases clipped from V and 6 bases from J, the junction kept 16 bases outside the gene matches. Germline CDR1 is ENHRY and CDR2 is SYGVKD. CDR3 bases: TGTGCCATCAGTAGCCCGGGGGGGCCTCCCCCCGGGGATACGCAGTATTTT. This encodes CAISSPGGPPPGDTQYF.

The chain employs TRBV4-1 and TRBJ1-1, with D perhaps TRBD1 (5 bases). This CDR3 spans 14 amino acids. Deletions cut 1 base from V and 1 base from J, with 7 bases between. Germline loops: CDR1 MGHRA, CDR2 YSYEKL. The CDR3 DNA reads TGCGCCAGCAGCCAAGTAGACAGGAACACTGAAGCTTTCTTT. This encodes CASSQVDRNTEAFF.

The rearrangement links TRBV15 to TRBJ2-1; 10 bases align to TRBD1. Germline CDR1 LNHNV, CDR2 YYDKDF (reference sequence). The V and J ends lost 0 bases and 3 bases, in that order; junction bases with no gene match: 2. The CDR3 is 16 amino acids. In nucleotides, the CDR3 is TGTGCCACCAGCAGAGAGGACAGGGGGAGCTACAATGAGCAGTTCTTC. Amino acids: CATSREDRGSYNEQFF.

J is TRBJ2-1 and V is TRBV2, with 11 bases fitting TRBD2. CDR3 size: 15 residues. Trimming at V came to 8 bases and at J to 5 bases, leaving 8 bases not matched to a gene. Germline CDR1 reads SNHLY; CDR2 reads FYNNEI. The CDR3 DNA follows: TGTGCCAGCGCCTATAGCGGGGGGGACAACAATGAGCAGTTCTTC. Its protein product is CASAYSGGDNNEQFF. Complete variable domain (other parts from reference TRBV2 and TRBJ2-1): EPEVTQTPSHQVTQMGQEVILRCVPISNHLYFYWYRQILGQKVEFLVSFYNNEISEKSEIFDDQFSVERPDGSNFTLKIRSTKLEDSAMYFCASAYSGGDNNEQFFGPGTRLTVL.

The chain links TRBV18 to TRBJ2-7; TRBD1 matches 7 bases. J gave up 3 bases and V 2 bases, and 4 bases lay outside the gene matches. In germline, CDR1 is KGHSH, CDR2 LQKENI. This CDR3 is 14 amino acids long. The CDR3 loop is CASSPGGQIYEQYF. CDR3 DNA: TGTGCCAGCTCACCAGGGGGACAGATCTACGAGCAGTACTTC.

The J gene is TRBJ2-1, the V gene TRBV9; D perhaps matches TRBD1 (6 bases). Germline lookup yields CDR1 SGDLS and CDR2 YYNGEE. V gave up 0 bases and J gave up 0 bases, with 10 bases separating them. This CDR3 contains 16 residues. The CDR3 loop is CASSVDLGASYNEQFF. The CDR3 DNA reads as TGTGCCAGCAGCGTAGATCTGGGGGCCTCCTACAATGAGCAGTTCTTC. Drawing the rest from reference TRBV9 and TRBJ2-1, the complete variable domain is DSGVTQTPKHLITATGQRVTLRCSPRSGDLSVYWYQQSLDQGLQFLIQYYNGEERAKGNILERFSAQQFPDLHSELNLSSLELGDSALYFCASSVDLGASYNEQFFGPGTRLTVL.

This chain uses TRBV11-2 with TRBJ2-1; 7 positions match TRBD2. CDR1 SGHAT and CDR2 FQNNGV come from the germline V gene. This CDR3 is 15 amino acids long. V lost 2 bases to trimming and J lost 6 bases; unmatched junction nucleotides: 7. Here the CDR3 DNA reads TGTGCCAGCAGCTTACGTTCCGGGGGGTTCAATGAGCAGTTCTTC. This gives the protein CASSLRSGGFNEQFF. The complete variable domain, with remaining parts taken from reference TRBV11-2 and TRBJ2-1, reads EAGVAQSPRYKIIEKRQSVAFWCNPISGHATLYWYQQILGQGPKLLIQFQNNGVVDDSQLPKDRFSAERLKGVDSTLKIQPAKLEDSAVYLCASSLRSGGFNEQFFGPGTRLTVL.

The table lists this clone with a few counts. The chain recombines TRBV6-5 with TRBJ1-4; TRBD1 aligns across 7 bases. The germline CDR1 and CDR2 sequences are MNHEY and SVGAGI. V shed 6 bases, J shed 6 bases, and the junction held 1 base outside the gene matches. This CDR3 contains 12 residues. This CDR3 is CASRTGDEKLFF. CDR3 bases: TGTGCCAGCAGAACAGGGGATGAAAAACTGTTTTTT.

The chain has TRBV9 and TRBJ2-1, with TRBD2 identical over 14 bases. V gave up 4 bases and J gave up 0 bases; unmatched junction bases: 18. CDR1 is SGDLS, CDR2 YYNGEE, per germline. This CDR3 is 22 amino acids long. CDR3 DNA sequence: TGTGCCAGCAGCCACCAAGACAGACCGGGACTAGCGGGAGCCTCCTCCTACAATGAGCAGTTCTTC. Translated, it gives CASSHQDRPGLAGASSYNEQFF.

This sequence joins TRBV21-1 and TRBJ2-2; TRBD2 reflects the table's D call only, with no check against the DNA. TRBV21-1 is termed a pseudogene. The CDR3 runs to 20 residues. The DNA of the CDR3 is TGTGCCAGCAGCCCGCACAGGGGGCATCCTAGCGGGAGGGAATCCGGGGAGCTGTTTTTT. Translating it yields CASSPHRGHPSGRESGELFF.